The rows below give T cell receptor beta chains drawn from one sample of a study of T cells after posttransplantation cyclophosphamide. Here immunoSEQ multiplex PCR was the method, and the copy in TCRdb shows in-frame clones only, minus some. The sample includes around 21,000 clones, roughly nine tenths of them seen just once. The specimen was PBMCs, collected after allogeneic stem cell transplant with posttransplant cyclophosphamide. These receptors were collected from a female patient in her forties or fifties who received an allogeneic stem cell transplant from a related donor, was CMV-positive, and had no GVHD. T cells may partly derive from the graft donor. Both conserved end residues are part of each CDR3. The D gene is left open where the match is weak.

D gene,CDR3 length,J gene,V gene,CDR3 DNA,CDR3 protein
.,17,TRBJ2-3,TRBV18,TGTGCCAGCTCATCTCTTGGAAGGGGTCGGGCCACAGATACGCAGTATTTT,CASSSLGRGRATDTQYF
.,13,TRBJ1-1,TRBV27,TGTGCCAGCAGTTTACGGGGTCCCTCTGAAGCTTTCTTT,CASSLRGPSEAFF
.,14,TRBJ2-7,TRBV9,TGTGCCAGCAGCGGTAGCGGTAACTCCTACGAGCAGTACTTC,CASSGSGNSYEQYF
TRBD2,15,TRBJ2-7,TRBV5-6,TGTGCCAGCAGCTCAAGGTGGCTAGCGGTCTACGAGCAGTACTTC,CASSSRWLAVYEQYF
.,14,TRBJ1-2,TRBV28,TGTGCCAGCAGAAGCGGCGACAATAACTATGGCTACACCTTC,CASRSGDNNYGYTF
.,13,TRBJ2-3,TRBV19,TGTGCCAGTAGTCAGGACTTCACAGATACGCAGTATTTT,CASSQDFTDTQYF
TRBD1,15,TRBJ1-2,TRBV19,TGTGCCAGTAGTATTTCTGGGACAGGGGGCTATGGCTACACCTTC,CASSISGTGGYGYTF
.,14,TRBJ2-7,TRBV6-6,TGTGCCTCCGAGTCGGGGGGCGGAACCTACGAGCAGTACTTC,CASESGGGTYEQYF
TRBD1,13,TRBJ2-7,TRBV6-5,TGTGCCAGCGGTCCGGGACAGGGCTACGAGCAGTACTTC,CASGPGQGYEQYF
.,14,TRBJ2-3,TRBV9,TGTGCCAGCAGCGTAGGCAGACATGTGGATACGCAGTATTTT,CASSVGRHVDTQYF
.,12,TRBJ2-3,TRBV30,TGTGCCTGGACTAGGGGTAGGGGGAGGGCGTATTTT,CAWTRGRGRAYF
TRBD1,18,TRBJ1-5,TRBV7-3,TGTGCCAGCAGCTTAAGAGTGTGGCCGGGACAGGGGGCTCAGCCCCAGCATTTT,CASSLRVWPGQGAQPQHF
TRBD1,14,TRBJ2-5,TRBV5-4,TGTGCCAGCAGCTTTCGACAGGGGGGAGAGACCCAGTACTTC,CASSFRQGGETQYF
.,16,TRBJ1-2,TRBV10-2,TGCGCCAGCCACTCCGGGTACCTCTCAGAGAACCCCGGCTACACCTTC,CASHSGYLSENPGYTF
TRBD1,15,TRBJ2-2,TRBV11-2,TGTGCCAGCAGCTTAGTTAGACAGGGGACCGGGGAGCTGTTTTTT,CASSLVRQGTGELFF
TRBD2,16,TRBJ2-5,TRBV9,TGTGCCAGCAGCGTAGCTTTAGCGGGGGTACAAGAGACCCAGTACTTC,CASSVALAGVQETQYF
TRBD2,16,TRBJ2-1,TRBV11-2,TGTGCCAGCAGCAAGACTAGCGGGAGTGCCTACAATGAGCAGTTCTTC,CASSKTSGSAYNEQFF
.,16,TRBJ2-2,TRBV5-6,TGTGCCAGCAGCTTGACAGGGCATCCCACCACCGGGGAGCTGTTTTTT,CASSLTGHPTTGELFF
.,14,TRBJ1-2,TRBV25-1,TGTGCCAGCAGTGAATCTCACAGTTCCTATGGCTACACCTTC,CASSESHSSYGYTF
TRBD2,17,TRBJ2-2,TRBV4-2,TGTGCCAGCAGCCGGACTAGCGGGACCTTGAACACCGGGGAGCTGTTTTTT,CASSRTSGTLNTGELFF
.,15,TRBJ1-2,TRBV6-1,TGTGCCAGCAGTGATTTGTTCGAGACTAACTATGGCTACACCTTC,CASSDLFETNYGYTF
.,14,TRBJ1-4,TRBV4-1,TGCGCCAGCAGTTATGGGGGGGGGCGTGAAAAACTGTTTTTT,CASSYGGGREKLFF